The 21 T cell receptor beta chains listed next were all sequenced from one sample in a study of blood T cell repertoires in COVID-19. Profiling relied on immunoSEQ multiplex PCR, and the TCRdb table lists in-frame clones only, not all of them. The sample comprises over 30,000 clones, around 91% of which are singletons, and approximately 1% rests with the top ten. The sequenced sample was peripheral blood. These receptors were taken from a man aged 65-85 years with active or convalescent COVID-19.

The chain couples TRBV7-9 to TRBJ1-1; the D is unclear. Germline loops: CDR1 SEHNR, CDR2 FQNEAQ (reference sequence). Trimming removed 3 bases from V and 5 bases from J, with 4 bases in between. CDR3 length: 11 amino acids. The CDR3 nucleotides read TGTGCCAGCAGCTTTCAAACTGAAGCTTTCTTT. It codes for CASSFQTEAFF.

This clone was seen only a few times. The CDR3 DNA reads TGTGCCAGCAGCCCGAGGCTCCTCAGGGGAGGGTCTAACTATGGCTACACCTTC. It specifies CASSPRLLRGGSNYGYTF. This sequence joins TRBV4-2 and TRBJ1-2; D possibly corresponds to TRBD1 (6 bases). In germline, CDR1 is LGHNA, CDR2 YNFKEQ. V lost 4 bases, J lost 0 bases, and 21 bases lay in between. The CDR3 length is 18 residues.

The count of this clone is one. J is TRBJ2-5 and V is TRBV5-1; 7 bases are a match to TRBD2. CDR1 and CDR2 from the germline V gene are SGHRS and YFSETQ. The V and J ends lost 7 bases and 2 bases, in that order; junction bases with no gene match: 8. The CDR3 loop spans 14 amino acids. The CDR3 DNA sequence: TGCGCCAGCTCACCCTGGGGGGGACAAGAGACCCAGTACTTC. Translated: CASSPWGGQETQYF.

The chain links TRBV5-1 to TRBJ1-1; possible D gene TRBD1, 5 bases. CDR3 length: 14 residues. Germline V gene lookup returns CDR1 SGHRS and CDR2 YFSETQ. Between the trimmed V and J ends, which lost 0 bases and 4 bases, there was a span of 10 bases. The CDR3 DNA sequence: TGCGCCAGCAGCTTGGCCACGACAGTCACTGAAGCTTTCTTT. Translating gives CASSLATTVTEAFF.

This chain joins TRBV28 and TRBJ1-5, with D unclear. V lost 4 bases, J lost 4 bases, and 8 bases lay in between. The CDR3 loop spans 13 amino acids. Germline lookup yields CDR1 MDHEN and CDR2 SYDVKM. This CDR3 reads CASSYTINQPQHF. Written as DNA, the CDR3 is TGTGCCAGCAGTTACACGATTAATCAGCCCCAGCATTTT.

This chain uses TRBV5-1 with TRBJ1-6, with a weak D call TRBD1 (6 bases). The CDR3 covers 15 residues. Trimming took off 4 bases at V and 6 bases at J, with 14 bases between the two ends. Per germline, CDR1 SGHRS and CDR2 YFSETQ. The chain's CDR3 is CASSTVQGSNSPLHF. The CDR3 DNA reads TGCGCCAGCAGCACCGTACAGGGTTCTAATTCACCCCTCCACTTT.

The chain combines TRBV19 with TRBJ1-2; TRBD1 might be the D (5 bases). Germline V gives CDR1 LNHDA, CDR2 SQIVND (reference sequence). The CDR3 loop spans 13 amino acids. Trimming removed 7 bases at V and 3 bases at J, with 12 bases between. CDR3 in amino acids: CASIGEVDYGYTF. In DNA form, the CDR3 reads TGTGCCAGTATAGGGGAGGTTGACTATGGCTACACCTTC.

The rearrangement uses TRBV5-1 and TRBJ1-6; 8 positions agree with TRBD1. CDR3 length: 15 residues. From germline, CDR1 is SGHRS and CDR2 YFSETQ. V dropped 0 bases and J dropped 8; count of bases not matched to a gene: 4. CDR3 nucleotides: TGCGCCAGCAGCTTGGAAGGACAGGGTTATTCACCCCTCCACTTT. Translated, it gives CASSLEGQGYSPLHF.

V is TRBV20-1 and J is TRBJ1-1, with D unresolved. CDR1 DFQATT and CDR2 SNEGSKA come from the germline V gene (reference sequence). Trimming stripped 1 base from V and 7 bases from J, with 7 bases between. CDR3 length: 11 residues. CDR3 sequence reads: CSARGTGEAFF. CDR3 nucleotides: TGCAGTGCTAGAGGGACTGGTGAAGCTTTCTTT.

The CDR3 DNA sequence: TGCGCCAGCAGCTTGTTGGACGGGAGAAATTCACCCCTCCACTTT. It specifies CASSLLDGRNSPLHF. The rearrangement uses TRBV5-1 and TRBJ1-6; no definite D call. The CDR3 loop spans 15 amino acids. Germline-derived CDR1 and CDR2 are SGHRS and YFSETQ. Between the trimmed V and J ends, which lost 1 base and 7 bases, there was a span of 12 bases. Full variable domain (rest looked up from reference TRBV5-1 and TRBJ1-6): KAGVTQTPRYLIKTRGQQVTLSCSPISGHRSVSWYQQTPGQGLQFLFEYFSETQRNKGNFPGRFSGRQFSNSRSEMNVSTLELGDSALYLCASSLLDGRNSPLHFGNGTRLTVT.

The V call is TRBV19, the J call TRBJ1-3; weak D call: TRBD1 (5 bases). Between the trimmed V and J ends, which lost 8 bases and 2 bases, there was a span of 13 bases. The CDR3 runs to 14 residues. Germline CDR1 reads LNHDA; CDR2 reads SQIVND (reference sequence). This CDR3 is CASALQGAGNTIYF. CDR3 nucleotide sequence: TGTGCCAGTGCGCTTCAGGGTGCTGGAAACACCATATATTTT.

The rearrangement joins TRBV28 to TRBJ2-7, with TRBD2 matching 7 bases. V lost 8 bases, J lost 2 bases, and 0 bases stayed unmatched. There are 11 residues in the CDR3. CDR1 and CDR2 (germline): MDHEN, SYDVKM. The CDR3 is CASGGAYEQYF. CDR3 nucleotides: TGTGCCAGCGGGGGGGCCTACGAGCAGTACTTC.

The chain uses TRBV28 and TRBJ1-1, with TRBD1 as a possible D gene (5 bases). There are 13 residues in the CDR3. Germline loops: CDR1 MDHEN, CDR2 SYDVKM. Deletions cut 9 bases from V and 3 bases from J, with 14 bases between. CDR3 DNA: TGTGCCAGACGGGGGGTGGCGTACACTGAAGCTTTCTTT. This sequence encodes CARRGVAYTEAFF.

V and J are TRBV18 and TRBJ2-7, with TRBD2 identical over 11 bases. Germline CDR1 reads KGHSH; CDR2 reads LQKENI. V shed 6 bases, J shed 1 base, and the junction held 5 bases outside the gene matches. The CDR3 runs 15 residues. CDR3 sequence reads: CASSGGTSGSYEQYF. In nucleotides, the CDR3 is TGTGCCAGCTCGGGAGGGACTAGCGGTTCCTACGAGCAGTACTTC.

This chain links TRBV18 with TRBJ1-4, with D uncertain. V was shortened by 2 bases and J by 4 bases, with 11 bases between the two germline ends. Germline CDR1 and CDR2: KGHSH and LQKENI. The CDR3 consists of 15 residues. CDR3 DNA sequence: TGTGCCAGCTCACCAGTTGGCGGAATTAATGAAAAACTGTTTTTT. Translation gives CASSPVGGINEKLFF.

The rearrangement joins TRBV4-2 to TRBJ2-3, with TRBD2 as a possible D gene (5 bases). CDR1 and CDR2 (germline): LGHNA, YNFKEQ. V shed 4 bases and J shed 6 bases, with 14 bases lying between them. This CDR3 has 14 amino acids. The DNA of the CDR3 is TGTGCCAGCAGCCTCGGGGAACAGTGGGATACGCAGTATTTT. Translating it yields CASSLGEQWDTQYF.

The chain combines TRBV11-2 with TRBJ2-1, with D unresolved. Trimming took off 0 bases at V and 4 bases at J, with 10 bases between the two ends. The CDR3 is 15 amino acids. Per germline, CDR1 SGHAT and CDR2 FQNNGV. The CDR3 DNA reads as TGTGCCAGCAGCTTAGATGGTAGACTTTACAATGAGCAGTTCTTC. This codes for CASSLDGRLYNEQFF.

This chain joins TRBV24-1 and TRBJ2-2; TRBD1 is a possible D gene (5 bases). V was trimmed by 3 bases and J by 4 bases, leaving 8 bases between them. The CDR3 consists of 14 residues. CDR1 KGHDR and CDR2 SFDVKD come from the germline V gene. Here the CDR3 reads CATSDQTATGELFF. CDR3 DNA sequence: TGTGCCACCAGTGATCAGACAGCCACCGGGGAGCTGTTTTTT.

The CDR3 coding sequence is TGTGCCAGCAAAAGACAGGAAAACACTGAAGCTTTCTTT. Translated, it gives CASKRQENTEAFF. This chain links TRBV7-6 with TRBJ1-1; a possible D gene is TRBD1 (6 bases). CDR3 length: 13 amino acids. Trimming took off 7 bases at V and 2 bases at J, with 11 bases between the two ends. Germline assignment: CDR1 SGHVS and CDR2 FNYEAQ.

The chain joins TRBV19 to TRBJ1-5; no reliable D call. The CDR3 covers 15 residues. From germline, CDR1 is LNHDA and CDR2 SQIVND (reference sequence). V lost 4 bases, J lost 2 bases, and 12 bases lay in between. In nucleotides, the CDR3 is TGTGCCAGTAGTAAAATATCCGCGGGCAATCAGCCCCAGCATTTT. Amino acid sequence: CASSKISAGNQPQHF.

The rearrangement links TRBV4-2 to TRBJ2-3, with D perhaps matching TRBD2 (6 bases). CDR3 length equals 15 residues. Germline CDR1 is LGHNA and CDR2 is YNFKEQ. Trimming stripped 0 bases from V and 3 bases from J, with 10 bases between. The CDR3 loop reads CASSQELTSTDTQYF. The CDR3 nucleotides are TGTGCCAGCAGCCAAGAATTGACTAGTACAGATACGCAGTATTTT.